This entry concerns a single T cell receptor beta chain. The antigen is not known. It is likely a read error: a sequence one base away is far more abundant. The data belong to a study of T cells in Graves' hyperthyroidism and ophthalmopathy. From RNA transcripts, TCR beta CDR3 regions were amplified. HTBI primers were the set used in a first-round RT-PCR of the TCR CDR3. Via MiXCR, TCRdb re-called the multiplex PCR reads, giving one row per CDR3 protein. The sample lists roughly 800,000 distinct CDR3 sequences; approximately 40% were seen once. Whole-study findings and limits: Blood also contained most expanded thyroid clonotypes above 0.001. A model using 13 V-J features told ophthalmopathy apart from stable hyperthyroidism.

CDR3 size: 13 residues. From germline, CDR1 is SGHVS and CDR2 FNYEAQ. The rearrangement uses TRBV7-6 and TRBJ2-7; D gene ambiguous. Sequencing used blood. The clonotype comes from a man between 18 and 35 years old with Graves' hyperthyroidism. CDR3 sequence reads: CAGSPGPTYEQYF. Here the CDR3 DNA reads TGTGCCGGCAGTCCGGGTCCTACCTACGAGCAGTACTTC.